Each of the 14 T cell receptor beta chains below was sequenced from the same sample in a study of T cell repertoires in cytomegalovirus infection (dated by TCRdb to about 2019). The run used an Illumina HiSeq 1500. TCRdb reprocessing: public reads trimmed at Q25 with fastp, clones called with MiXCR, in-frame beta chains kept. All rows with the same CDR3 protein become a single entry with the most common DNA and genes. For this sample there are fewer than 350,000 distinct CDR3 sequences; about 27% appear just once. The leading ten clones occupy about 20% of the sample. No antigen is known for these receptors. The treatment or condition label, as the study defines it: in vitro stimulation with specific CMV peptide epitopes to enrich CMV-specific T cells. The source material was cultured PBMCs, sampled from culture after CMV antigen stimulation. All receptors derive from a human donor in good health (CMV status not recorded). Some clones in this sample may be carry-over from other donors' samples.

This sequence joins TRBV6-6 and TRBJ1-1, with TRBD1 matching 10 bases. The germline V gene has CDR1 MNHNY and CDR2 SVGAGI (reference sequence). The V and J ends lost 6 bases and 5 bases, in that order; junction bases with no gene match: 6. This CDR3 is 14 amino acids long. This CDR3 is CASRVTGGSTEAFF. The CDR3 nucleotides read TGTGCCAGCAGGGTGACAGGGGGCTCGACTGAAGCTTTCTTT.

By sample share, this clonotype is medium-sized. J is TRBJ2-5 and V is TRBV7-2; D is uncertain. Germline CDR1 reads SGHTA; CDR2 reads FQGNSA. There are 15 residues in the CDR3. V lost 1 base, J lost 1 base, and 10 bases lay in between. As DNA, the CDR3 is TGTGCCAGCAGCTTAGGGCACGGCACCCAAGAGACCCAGTACTTC. Protein sequence: CASSLGHGTQETQYF.

This clonotype was found many times. The V and J genes are TRBV6-5 and TRBJ2-7; TRBD2 aligns across 9 bases. V shed 2 bases, J shed 5 bases, and the junction held 7 bases outside the gene matches. CDR3 length equals 15 residues. The germline gives CDR1 MNHEY, CDR2 SVGAGI. The CDR3 DNA follows: TGTGCCAGCAGTTACGGGGCGGGAGGGCCTGACGAGCAGTACTTC. Translation gives CASSYGAGGPDEQYF.

This chain connects TRBV7-8 to TRBJ2-5; 14 bases line up with TRBD2. J gave up 4 bases and V 6 bases, and 7 bases lay outside the gene matches. Germline values: CDR1 SGHVS, CDR2 FQNEAQ. This CDR3 is 16 amino acids long. The CDR3 region is CASSPTSGGAGETQYF. The CDR3 region has the DNA TGTGCCAGCAGTCCGACTAGCGGGGGGGCCGGAGAGACCCAGTACTTC.

The CDR3 bases are TGTGCCAGCAGTCGAATTGGTCTGGGTGACGCTGAAGCTTTCTTT. It is translated as CASSRIGLGDAEAFF. The V and J genes are TRBV28 and TRBJ1-1; D is undetermined. The CDR3 has 15 residues. Trimming cost V 5 bases and J 6 bases, with 19 bases left between them. CDR1 and CDR2 from the germline V gene are MDHEN and SYDVKM.

This chain links TRBV27 with TRBJ1-6; no firm D call. Germline CDR1 reads MNHEY; CDR2 reads SMNVEV (reference sequence). Trimming took off 2 bases at V and 10 bases at J, with 12 bases between the two ends. The CDR3 has 14 amino acids. CDR3 sequence: CASSLAREGSPLHF. The CDR3 region has the DNA TGTGCCAGCAGTTTAGCCCGGGAGGGATCACCCCTCCACTTT.

A few counts support this clonotype. The chain uses TRBV7-9 and TRBJ1-2; maybe TRBD1 (5 bases). Germline V gene sequence: CDR1 SEHNR, CDR2 FQNEAQ (reference sequence). The CDR3 is 14 residues long. V was trimmed by 5 bases and J by 3 bases, leaving 13 bases between them. The CDR3 loop is CASSTRGPDYGYTF. The DNA for the CDR3 is TGTGCCAGCAGCACCCGGGGACCGGACTATGGCTACACCTTC.

This clonotype was seen more than once but under ten times. This rearrangement joins TRBV7-2 to TRBJ2-7; no reliable D call. This CDR3 is built from 17 residues. Looked up from germline, CDR1 is SGHTA and CDR2 is FQGNSA. Trimming removed 3 bases at V and 3 bases at J, with 21 bases between. This chain's CDR3 is CASSLVSGSDGLYEQYF. The CDR3 nucleotides are TGTGCCAGCAGCTTGGTTTCCGGATCGGATGGTCTCTACGAGCAGTACTTC.

The chain uses TRBV11-2 and TRBJ2-3; no reliable D call. Germline loops: CDR1 SGHAT, CDR2 FQNNGV. The length of the CDR3 is 12 residues. The V end was cut by 5 bases, the J end by 6 bases, with 9 bases between. CDR3 coding DNA: TGTGCCAGCAGCAAAGAGATCGATACGCAGTATTTT. Amino acid sequence: CASSKEIDTQYF.

In its sample, this clonotype was seen many times. The gene calls are TRBV28 and TRBJ2-1; 9 bases match TRBD1. Trimming removed 5 bases from V and 0 bases from J; junction bases left unmatched: 20. This CDR3 has 21 amino acids. Germline V gene data show CDR1 as MDHEN and CDR2 as SYDVKM. CDR3 nucleotide sequence: TGTGCCAGCAGTGGCGACCAGGGACAGGGAGTCTGGCGGGCCTCCTACAATGAGCAGTTCTTC. Residues: CASSGDQGQGVWRASYNEQFF.

The sample holds a few counts of this clonotype. The V call is TRBV12-3 or TRBV12-4, the J call TRBJ1-1; unclear D gene. V shed 3 bases and J shed 8 bases, with 7 bases lying between them. The CDR3 length is 11 residues. In nucleotides, the CDR3 is TGTGCCAGCAGTTTTTCGCGCGAAGCTTTCTTT. Translated, it gives CASSFSREAFF.

The J gene is TRBJ2-7, the V gene TRBV28; 9 nucleotides line up with TRBD1. Germline V lookup: CDR1 MDHEN, CDR2 SYDVKM. The CDR3 runs 14 residues. J was trimmed by 3 bases and V by 5 bases; bases with no gene match: 5. The CDR3 is CASSRDRAGYEQYF. The DNA for the CDR3 is TGTGCCAGCAGTCGGGACAGGGCAGGCTACGAGCAGTACTTC. Using reference TRBV28 and TRBJ2-7 for the parts outside the CDR3, the full variable domain is DVKVTQSSRYLVKRTGEKVFLECVQDMDHENMFWYRQDPGLGLRLIYFSYDVKMKEKGDIPEGYSVSREKKERFSLILESASTNQTSMYLCASSRDRAGYEQYFGPGTRLTVT.

DNA of the CDR3: TGTGCCAGCAGCCAAAACGCTGGGGGTTCAGATACGCAGTATTTT. Its protein product is CASSQNAGGSDTQYF. This sequence joins TRBV3-1 and TRBJ2-3; D may match TRBD1 or TRBD2 (5 bases each). CDR3 length equals 15 residues. CDR1 LGHDT and CDR2 YNNKEL come from the germline V gene (reference sequence). Deletions cut 2 bases from V and 4 bases from J, with 13 bases between.

CDR3 bases: TGTGCCAGTAGTGCCGGGACAGGGGGCTACGAGCAGTACTTC. Translating it yields CASSAGTGGYEQYF. The gene calls are TRBV19 and TRBJ2-7; TRBD1 agrees at 11 bases. CDR1 is LNHDA and CDR2 is SQIVND in the germline V gene (reference sequence). The J segment lost 3 bases and the V segment lost 5 bases, leaving 3 bases of the junction unmatched. The CDR3 spans 14 residues. Full variable domain (rest looked up from reference TRBV19 and TRBJ2-7): DGGITQSPKYLFRKEGQNVTLSCEQNLNHDAMYWYRQDPGQGLRLIYYSQIVNDFQKGDIAEGYSVSREKKESFPLTVTSAQKNPTAFYLCASSAGTGGYEQYFGPGTRLTVT.